This TCR beta chain was sequenced during a study of chemoradiotherapy in HPV16-positive cancers (dated by TCRdb to between 2020 and 2023). Study-level background: Candidate HPV-specific T-cell clones and common TCR motifs were defined by functional T-cell assays performed on cells from a couple of HPV16-positive patients. The study set out to ask whether T-cell immunity against the HPV oncoproteins E6 and E7 changes over the course of chemoradiotherapy and whether that immunity affects survival. The candidate HPV-specific TCRs and motifs were subsequently tracked in TCR repertoires obtained from about 79 patients with HPV-related cancers.

CDR3 length: 12 amino acids, cysteine to phenylalanine. Left in the record is the CDR3 DNA by itself, 36 bases read in frame from the first base. V is reduced by 0 bases and J by 7 bases, leaving a spacing of 7 bases between them. The germline V gene sets CDR1 to SGDLS and CDR2 to YYNGEE. To note about this clone: Its antigen is not yet known. No much larger clone exists at a distance of one base, and base qualities are not known.

The library was built by means of the immunoSEQ multiplex PCR assay. Drawn from immuneACCESS, this table holds only the in-frame rearrangements with V and J called that TCRdb kept. Clones are partly lost; checked studies trace under half to an unresolved V gene and leave the rest unexplained. This sample lists about 17,000 clones; roughly 91% were detected once. Together, the top ten hold more than 2% of the sample. General study outcomes and caveats: Expansion of candidate HPV-specific clones and E7-related TCR motifs was observed in the tumor microenvironment during treatment, whereas no such expansion was observed for non-HPV-specific T cells. Only two HPV16-positive patients were used to derive the functional definition of HPV-specific T cells, and the survival association was reported for HPV16-positive patients. In HPV16-positive patients, expansion of HPV-responsive T cells during chemoradiotherapy was associated with improved recurrence-free survival.

Repertoires were sampled repeatedly over the course of chemoradiotherapy, so clonal expansion could be followed in the tumor microenvironment. The sequencing here drew on blood, taken from a patient who underwent chemoradiotherapy. The sequence was obtained from a human donor with HPV-associated anogenital cancer. The rearrangement joined TRBV9 to TRBJ2-5; perhaps TRBD1 is the D gene, with 5 bases matching. The DNA sequence is given as TGTGCCAGCAGCGTAGAGCAGGGGACCCAGTACTTC. It codes for CASSVEQGTQYF. The CDR3 plus the reference TRBV9 and TRBJ2-5 genes for the other parts give the full variable domain: DSGVTQTPKHLITATGQRVTLRCSPRSGDLSVYWYQQSLDQGLQFLIQYYNGEERAKGNILERFSAQQFPDLHSELNLSSLELGDSALYFCASSVEQGTQYFGPGTRLLVL.